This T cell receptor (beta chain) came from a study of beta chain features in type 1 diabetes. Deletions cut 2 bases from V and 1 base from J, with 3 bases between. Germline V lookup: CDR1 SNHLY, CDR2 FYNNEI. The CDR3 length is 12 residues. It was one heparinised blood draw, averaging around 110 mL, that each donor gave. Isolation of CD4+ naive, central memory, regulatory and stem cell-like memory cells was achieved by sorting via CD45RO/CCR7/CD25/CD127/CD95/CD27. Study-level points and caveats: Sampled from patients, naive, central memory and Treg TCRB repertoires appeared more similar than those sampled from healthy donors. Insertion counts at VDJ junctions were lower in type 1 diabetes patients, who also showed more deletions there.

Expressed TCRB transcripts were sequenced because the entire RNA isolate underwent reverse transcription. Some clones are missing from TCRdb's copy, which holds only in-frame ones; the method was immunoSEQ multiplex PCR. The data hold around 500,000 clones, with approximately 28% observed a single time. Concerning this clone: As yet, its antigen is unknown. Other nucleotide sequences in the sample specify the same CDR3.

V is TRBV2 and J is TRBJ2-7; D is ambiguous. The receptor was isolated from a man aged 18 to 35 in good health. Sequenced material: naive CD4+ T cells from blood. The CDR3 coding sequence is TGTGCCAGCAGTGAAAGTTCCTACGAGCAGTACTTC. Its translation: CASSESSYEQYF.